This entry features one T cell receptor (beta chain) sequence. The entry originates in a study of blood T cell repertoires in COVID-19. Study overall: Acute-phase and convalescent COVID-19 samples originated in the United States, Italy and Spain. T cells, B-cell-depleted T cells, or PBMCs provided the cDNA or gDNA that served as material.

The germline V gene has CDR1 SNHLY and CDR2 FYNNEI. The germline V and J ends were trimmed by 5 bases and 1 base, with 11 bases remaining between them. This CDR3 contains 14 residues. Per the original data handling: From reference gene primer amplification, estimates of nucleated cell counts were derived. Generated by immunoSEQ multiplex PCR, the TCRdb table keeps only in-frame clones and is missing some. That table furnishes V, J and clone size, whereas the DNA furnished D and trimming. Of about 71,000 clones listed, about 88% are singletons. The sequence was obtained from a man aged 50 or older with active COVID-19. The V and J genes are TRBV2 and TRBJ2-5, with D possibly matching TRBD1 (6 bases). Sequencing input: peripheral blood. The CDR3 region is CASSRQVSQETQYF. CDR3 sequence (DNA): TGTGCCAGCAGTAGACAGGTATCCCAAGAGACCCAGTACTTC.